The next 12 T cell receptor beta chains were all read from a single sample in a study of blood T cell repertoires in COVID-19. Here immunoSEQ multiplex PCR was the method, and the copy in TCRdb shows in-frame clones only, minus some. The sample has about 160,000 clones; roughly 80% are singletons. Sequencing was carried out using PBMCs or T cells enriched from blood (not recorded which). The receptor set was obtained from a woman in her 40s with acute COVID-19.

The rearrangement joins TRBV7-9 to TRBJ1-1, with 9 bases matching TRBD1. The CDR3 has 14 residues. CDR1 is SEHNR, CDR2 FQNEAQ, per germline (reference sequence). The trim removed 5 bases at V and 3 bases at J, leaving 4 bases unmatched. The CDR3 is CASSRQGGYTEAFF. CDR3 in DNA: TGTGCCAGCAGCAGACAGGGGGGTTACACTGAAGCTTTCTTT.

The gene calls are TRBV11-3 and TRBJ1-2; D gene unclear. The CDR3 length is 15 residues. Germline-derived CDR1 and CDR2 are SGHNT and YENEEA. Deletions cut 3 bases from V and 0 bases from J, with 11 bases between. This chain's CDR3 is CASSLPNRSNYGYTF. The CDR3, as DNA: TGTGCCAGCAGCTTGCCCAACAGATCTAACTATGGCTACACCTTC.

This chain links TRBV12-3 or TRBV12-4 with TRBJ2-3; D gene unclear. V was pared by 5 bases and J by 5 bases, with 8 bases between. The CDR3 runs to 12 residues. The DNA for the CDR3 is TGTGCCAGCAGTCCCCAAAAAGATACGCAGTATTTT. As protein: CASSPQKDTQYF.

In the case of this clone: Additional DNA sequences in this sample encode the identical CDR3. The CDR3 sequence: CASSIETGNYGYTF. The DNA of the CDR3 is TGTGCCAGTAGTATAGAGACAGGCAACTATGGCTACACCTTC. The rearrangement links TRBV19 to TRBJ1-2; D is perhaps TRBD1 (6 bases). Germline-derived CDR1 and CDR2 are LNHDA and SQIVND (reference sequence). V was pared by 0 bases and J by 2 bases, with 7 bases between. The CDR3 consists of 14 residues.

This rearrangement joins TRBV5-8 to TRBJ2-1, with TRBD2 identical over 9 bases. Trimming took 0 bases from V and 8 from J; bases not matched to a gene: 6. Germline-derived CDR1 and CDR2 are SGHTS and YDEGEE. The CDR3 contains 15 residues. Written as DNA, the CDR3 is TGTGCCAGCAGCTTGGGGGCGGGAGGGTATCATGAGCAGTTCTTC. Translating gives CASSLGAGGYHEQFF. Drawing the rest from reference TRBV5-8 and TRBJ2-1, the complete variable domain is EAGVTQSPTHLIKTRGQQATLRCSPISGHTSVYWYQQALGLGLQFLLWYDEGEERNRGNFPPRFSGRQFPNYSSELNVNALELEDSALYLCASSLGAGGYHEQFFGPGTRLTVL.

This clone was seen a few times. The chain couples TRBV24-1 to TRBJ1-5; D gene uncertain. This CDR3 has 16 amino acids. V gave up 3 bases and J gave up 3 bases, with 14 bases separating them. The germline CDR1 and CDR2 sequences are KGHDR and SFDVKD. This chain's CDR3 is CATSDNSGSSNQPQHF. CDR3 DNA sequence: TGTGCCACCAGTGATAATTCTGGTAGTTCCAATCAGCCCCAGCATTTT.

The V and J genes are TRBV7-2 and TRBJ2-5; possible D gene TRBD1, 5 bases. The CDR3 runs 13 residues. The V end was cut by 5 bases, the J end by 2 bases, with 9 bases between. The germline V gene has CDR1 SGHTA and CDR2 FQGNSA. CDR3 sequence reads: CASSADRQETQYF. CDR3 coding DNA: TGTGCCAGCAGCGCCGACAGACAAGAGACCCAGTACTTC.

The chain uses TRBV15 and TRBJ2-5; D is uncertain. CDR3 length equals 13 residues. Germline V gene sequence: CDR1 LNHNV, CDR2 YYDKDF (reference sequence). Trimming took 0 bases from V and 5 from J, leaving 7 bases between them. The DNA for the CDR3 is TGTGCCACCAGCAGAGATCCCGTGGAGACCCAGTACTTC. Protein product: CATSRDPVETQYF.

V gene TRBV5-1 combines with J gene TRBJ1-4; D unclear. The CDR3 has 15 residues. The V end was cut by 4 bases, the J end by 7 bases, with 17 bases between. Germline V gene lookup returns CDR1 SGHRS and CDR2 YFSETQ. CDR3 loop: CASSLDSPESEKLFF. CDR3 DNA: TGCGCCAGCAGCCTAGACTCTCCAGAGAGTGAAAAACTGTTTTTT.

The chain links TRBV10-3 to TRBJ2-2; TRBD2 agrees at 7 bases. With V trimmed by 6 bases and J by 5 bases, 9 bases remained unmatched. Germline V CDR1 and CDR2: ENHRY, SYGVKD. The CDR3 is 15 amino acids. The CDR3 loop reads CAIRPAEAGTGELFF. In DNA form, the CDR3 reads TGTGCCATCAGGCCCGCGGAAGCGGGGACCGGGGAGCTGTTTTTT.

This clone was seen a single time. The rearrangement links TRBV7-9 to TRBJ1-2; D not certain. This CDR3 has 14 residues. Looked up from germline, CDR1 is SEHNR and CDR2 is FQNEAQ (reference sequence). The V and J ends lost 5 bases and 0 bases respectively, with 10 bases between them. CDR3 sequence: CASSPQSSNYGYTF. As DNA, the CDR3 is TGTGCCAGCAGCCCCCAGTCATCTAACTATGGCTACACCTTC.

The chain is built from TRBV6-5 and TRBJ2-2; no clear D gene. Germline CDR1 is MNHEY and CDR2 is SVGAGI. The CDR3 spans 13 residues. Trimming left V 7 bases short and J 6 bases short, with 12 bases between. The CDR3 DNA sequence: TGTGCCAGCAAATCAGAATTTTCCGGGGAGCTGTTTTTT. Translated, it gives CASKSEFSGELFF.